Below are 17 T cell receptor beta chains sequenced from a single sample in a study of shared clonotypes between healthy human individuals. Libraries were prepared by immunoSEQ multiplex PCR; TCRdb keeps only in-frame clonotypes and omits some of them. The top ten clones hold over 0.12% of a sample with millions of clones, around 90% of them seen once. Sequencing was done on a sample of naive CD4+ T cells sorted from blood. Sample subset: CD45RA+ positively selected. The receptors stem from a man younger than 35 in good health.

A word on this clone: The same CDR3 also results from other DNA sequences found in this sample. The chain joins TRBV6-1 to TRBJ2-7, with D possibly being TRBD1 (5 bases). Trimming stripped 4 bases from V and 3 bases from J, with 7 bases between. Germline lookup yields CDR1 MNHNS and CDR2 SASEGT. The length of the CDR3 is 12 residues. The CDR3 region is CASSARGYEQYF. In DNA, the CDR3 is TGTGCCAGCAGTGCTAGGGGCTACGAGCAGTACTTC.

The chain links TRBV7-3 to TRBJ1-2; D gene uncertain. The germline V gene has CDR1 SGHTA and CDR2 FQGTGA. Trimming removed 5 bases from V and 3 bases from J, with 16 bases in between. The CDR3 is 15 residues long. The CDR3 reads CASSRGLAGDYGYTF. CDR3 nucleotides: TGTGCCAGCAGCCGGGGTCTCGCTGGAGACTATGGCTACACCTTC. Using reference TRBV7-3 and TRBJ1-2 for the parts outside the CDR3, the full variable domain is GAGVSQTPSNKVTEKGKYVELRCDPISGHTALYWYRQSLGQGPEFLIYFQGTGAADDSGLPNDRFFAVRPEGSVSTLKIQRTERGDSAVYLCASSRGLAGDYGYTFGSGTRLTVV.

This clone was found once. V usage is TRBV10-1 and J usage is TRBJ2-2, with D maybe TRBD1 (8 bases). The CDR3 has 16 amino acids. The ends were cut back, 3 bases at V and 6 bases at J, with 17 bases in the middle. In germline, CDR1 is WNHNN, CDR2 SYGVQD (reference sequence). The CDR3, as DNA: TGCGCCAGCAGTGACCAGAGGACAGGGAGGGCCGGGGAGCTGTTTTTT. Its translation: CASSDQRTGRAGELFF.

This chain connects TRBV5-1 to TRBJ1-1; D unclear. The V end was cut by 2 bases, the J end by 4 bases, with 9 bases between. The CDR3 is made up of 13 amino acids. CDR1 is SGHRS and CDR2 is YFSETQ in the germline V gene. The CDR3 DNA reads TGCGCCAGCAGCTTTGCAGGTAGCACTGAAGCTTTCTTT. Protein product: CASSFAGSTEAFF.

The J gene is TRBJ2-2, the V gene TRBV9; the match to TRBD1 covers 8 bases. Germline V gives CDR1 SGDLS, CDR2 YYNGEE. Trimming cost V 4 bases and J 7 bases; bases outside gene matches: 9. This CDR3 is 15 amino acids long. CDR3 region: CASSSRGRDGGELFF. Written as DNA, the CDR3 is TGTGCCAGCAGCTCCAGGGGGCGGGATGGCGGGGAGCTGTTTTTT. The whole variable domain, remainder taken from reference TRBV9 and TRBJ2-2, is DSGVTQTPKHLITATGQRVTLRCSPRSGDLSVYWYQQSLDQGLQFLIQYYNGEERAKGNILERFSAQQFPDLHSELNLSSLELGDSALYFCASSSRGRDGGELFFGEGSRLTVL.

The chain carries TRBV11-2 and TRBJ2-4; maybe TRBD1 (8 bases). Germline V CDR1 and CDR2: SGHAT, FQNNGV. CDR3 length equals 13 residues. Trimming removed 5 bases from V and 8 bases from J, with 13 bases in between. The CDR3 loop is CASSPQGGDIQYF. The CDR3 DNA reads as TGTGCCAGCAGCCCACAGGGGGGGGACATTCAGTACTTC.

The J gene is TRBJ2-1, the V gene TRBV5-1, with TRBD2 matching over 10 bases. J was trimmed by 5 bases and V by 0 bases; bases with no gene match: 8. The CDR3 loop spans 17 amino acids. Germline V gene sequence: CDR1 SGHRS, CDR2 YFSETQ. In nucleotides, the CDR3 is TGCGCCAGCAGCTTGGCCGGGGCTAGCGGGGGAAACAATGAGCAGTTCTTC. It encodes CASSLAGASGGNNEQFF.

This sequence joins TRBV30 and TRBJ2-1, with D unclear. The CDR3 sequence is 14 residues long. Trimming took off 2 bases at V and 3 bases at J, with 11 bases between the two ends. CDR1 GTSNPN and CDR2 SVGIG come from the germline V gene (reference sequence). The CDR3 reads CAWSRKGIYNEQFF. Written as DNA, the CDR3 is TGTGCCTGGAGTAGAAAGGGCATCTACAATGAGCAGTTCTTC.

V and J are TRBV10-3 and TRBJ1-6, with TRBD1 matching 7 bases. CDR3 length equals 17 residues. The V segment lost 2 bases and the J segment 7 bases; nucleotides outside the gene matches: 11. CDR1 and CDR2 (germline): ENHRY, SYGVKD. The DNA for the CDR3 is TGTGCCATCAGTGAGCTTCGGGCAGGGACAGAAAATTCACCCCTCCACTTT. Its translation: CAISELRAGTENSPLHF.

The V gene is TRBV11-3, the J gene TRBJ2-7, with TRBD1 identical over 7 bases. Unmatched junction bases numbered 8, after V lost 1 base and J lost 2 bases. Germline-derived CDR1 and CDR2 are SGHNT and YENEEA. The CDR3 covers 16 residues. As DNA, the CDR3 is TGTGCCAGCAGCTTAGCCCCCTTAGACAGGGCCTACGAGCAGTACTTC. Translated, it gives CASSLAPLDRAYEQYF.

The chain links TRBV27 to TRBJ1-2; TRBD1 is a possible D gene (5 bases). V shed 2 bases and J shed 5 bases, with 12 bases lying between them. There are 14 residues in the CDR3. The germline CDR1 and CDR2 sequences are MNHEY and SMNVEV (reference sequence). Here the CDR3 reads CASSLGQGRYGYTF. Here the CDR3 DNA reads TGTGCCAGCAGTTTAGGGCAGGGTAGGTATGGCTACACCTTC.

The chain couples TRBV6-6 to TRBJ2-3; 10 bases are a match to TRBD2. V was pared by 6 bases and J by 0 bases, with 6 bases of the junction left unmatched. Germline CDR1 is MNHNY and CDR2 is SVGAGI (reference sequence). There are 16 residues in the CDR3. This CDR3 is CASSPKLAGSTDTQYF. As DNA, the CDR3 is TGTGCCAGCAGCCCAAAACTAGCGGGAAGCACAGATACGCAGTATTTT.

This chain connects TRBV4-1 to TRBJ2-3, with TRBD2 matching over 10 bases. Per germline, CDR1 MGHRA and CDR2 YSYEKL. V lost 1 base, J lost 6 bases, and 22 bases stayed unmatched. The CDR3 sequence is 21 residues long. The CDR3 loop reads CASSQARGARGLAGAYDTQYF. Written as DNA, the CDR3 is TGCGCCAGCAGCCAAGCGCGGGGGGCCCGAGGGCTAGCGGGAGCTTACGATACGCAGTATTTT.

The genes are TRBV7-9 and TRBJ2-3; D not resolved. Germline-derived CDR1 and CDR2 are SEHNR and FQNEAQ (reference sequence). The CDR3 contains 13 residues. The V gene lost 2 bases and the J gene lost 5 bases, with 8 bases spanning the gap. CDR3 residues: CASSLLYVDTQYF. CDR3 nucleotide sequence: TGTGCCAGCAGCTTACTGTACGTAGATACGCAGTATTTT.

This clone occurred once. The V gene is TRBV7-3, the J gene TRBJ2-2; the match to TRBD2 covers 7 bases. The CDR3 extends over 16 amino acids. Trimming took 1 base from V and 0 from J; bases not matched to a gene: 2. Germline loops: CDR1 SGHTA, CDR2 FQGTGA. The CDR3 nucleotides read TGTGCCAGCAGCTTAAATCGGGGGGCGAACACCGGGGAGCTGTTTTTT. Amino acids: CASSLNRGANTGELFF.

The rearrangement links TRBV11-2 to TRBJ2-2, with D perhaps matching TRBD2 (5 bases). This CDR3 is 12 amino acids long. Trimming cost V 5 bases and J 6 bases, with 7 bases left between them. Germline V gene data show CDR1 as SGHAT and CDR2 as FQNNGV. CDR3 in amino acids: CASSRDSGELFF. CDR3 nucleotides: TGTGCCAGCAGCCGGGATTCCGGGGAGCTGTTTTTT.

The chain links TRBV30 to TRBJ2-1; 13 bases align to TRBD2. CDR3 length equals 16 residues. Trimming cost V 4 bases and J 8 bases; bases outside gene matches: 11. Germline CDR1 GTSNPN, CDR2 SVGIG (reference sequence). The CDR3 DNA reads as TGTGCCTGGAACACCCAAGGACTAGCGGGAGTCTATGAGCAGTTCTTC. Amino acids: CAWNTQGLAGVYEQFF.